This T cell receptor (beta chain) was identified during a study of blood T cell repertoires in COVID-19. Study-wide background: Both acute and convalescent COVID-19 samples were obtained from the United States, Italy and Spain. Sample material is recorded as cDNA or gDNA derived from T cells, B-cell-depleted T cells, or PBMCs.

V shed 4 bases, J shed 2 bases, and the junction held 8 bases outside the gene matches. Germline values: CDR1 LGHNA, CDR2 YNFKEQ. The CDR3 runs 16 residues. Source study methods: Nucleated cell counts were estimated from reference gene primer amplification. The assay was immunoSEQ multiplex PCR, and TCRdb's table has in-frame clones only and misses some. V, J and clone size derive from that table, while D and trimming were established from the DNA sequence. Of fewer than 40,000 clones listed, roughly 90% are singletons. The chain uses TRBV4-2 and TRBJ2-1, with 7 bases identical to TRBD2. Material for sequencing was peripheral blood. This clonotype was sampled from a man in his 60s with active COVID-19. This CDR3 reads CASSLLAGQTYNEQFF. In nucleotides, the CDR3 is TGTGCCAGCAGCCTCTTAGCGGGTCAGACCTACAATGAGCAGTTCTTC.